Below, one T cell receptor beta chain is given with its context. Its antigen is still unknown. The data were taken from a study of blood T cells in healthy people across ages. A sample-barcoded 5' primer and a J-beta primer mix were used in a second PCR of roughly 7 to 12 cycles. TCRdb used MiXCR to reprocess the 5' RACE reads, holding one entry per CDR3 protein. This table holds approximately 830,000 distinct CDR3 sequences, 62% found once. Study-wide points: In long-lived donors, naive CD4+ cell counts and diversity exceeded those of aged donors. Researchers judged that diversity estimates from one million T cells fell short of true values.

Germline loops: CDR1 SNHLY, CDR2 FYNNEI. This CDR3 contains 16 residues. J is TRBJ2-7 and V is TRBV2; possible D gene TRBD2, 5 bases. The J call may be faulty, since TRBJ2-5 better matches the DNA end. This sequence was found in a man under 40 in good health. The sequencing input was blood. The CDR3 bases are TGTGCCAGCAGTGAAGCCCTTCAGGTCGGGGAAGAGACCCAGTACTTC. Protein product: CASSEALQVGEETQYF.